This T cell receptor beta chain is drawn from a study of Tregs in tolerant kidney transplant recipients. Related graft donors supplied nonmyeloablative bone marrow transplants, and mixed chimerism was transient. CD4+CD25+CD127- Tregs, CD4+CD25- non-Tregs, CD4 and CD8 cells were sorted. Study findings and constraints: In tolerant patients, donor-specific Tregs outgrew total Tregs, suggesting antigen-driven expansion.

Method: immunoSEQ multiplex PCR; TCRdb's copy keeps in-frame clones and lacks some. The repertoire holds more than 70,000 clones, with roughly 90% as singletons. Concerning this clone itself: Its matching antigen is unknown.

Here the sequenced sample was CD4+ T cells from blood (PBMCs), taken 24 months after the transplant. This clonotype was sampled from a human patient who received a combined kidney and bone marrow transplant. The graft donor may have contributed some T cells.

CDR3 sequence reads: CASSVRSGQLYGYTF. In DNA, the CDR3 is TGTGCCAGCAGCGTTCGTTCGGGACAGCTCTATGGCTACACCTTC. V usage is TRBV7-2 and J usage is TRBJ1-2; TRBD1 matches at 7 bases. Per germline, CDR1 SGHTA and CDR2 FQGNSA. The CDR3 contains 15 residues. V gave up 5 bases and J gave up 4 bases; unmatched junction bases: 10.